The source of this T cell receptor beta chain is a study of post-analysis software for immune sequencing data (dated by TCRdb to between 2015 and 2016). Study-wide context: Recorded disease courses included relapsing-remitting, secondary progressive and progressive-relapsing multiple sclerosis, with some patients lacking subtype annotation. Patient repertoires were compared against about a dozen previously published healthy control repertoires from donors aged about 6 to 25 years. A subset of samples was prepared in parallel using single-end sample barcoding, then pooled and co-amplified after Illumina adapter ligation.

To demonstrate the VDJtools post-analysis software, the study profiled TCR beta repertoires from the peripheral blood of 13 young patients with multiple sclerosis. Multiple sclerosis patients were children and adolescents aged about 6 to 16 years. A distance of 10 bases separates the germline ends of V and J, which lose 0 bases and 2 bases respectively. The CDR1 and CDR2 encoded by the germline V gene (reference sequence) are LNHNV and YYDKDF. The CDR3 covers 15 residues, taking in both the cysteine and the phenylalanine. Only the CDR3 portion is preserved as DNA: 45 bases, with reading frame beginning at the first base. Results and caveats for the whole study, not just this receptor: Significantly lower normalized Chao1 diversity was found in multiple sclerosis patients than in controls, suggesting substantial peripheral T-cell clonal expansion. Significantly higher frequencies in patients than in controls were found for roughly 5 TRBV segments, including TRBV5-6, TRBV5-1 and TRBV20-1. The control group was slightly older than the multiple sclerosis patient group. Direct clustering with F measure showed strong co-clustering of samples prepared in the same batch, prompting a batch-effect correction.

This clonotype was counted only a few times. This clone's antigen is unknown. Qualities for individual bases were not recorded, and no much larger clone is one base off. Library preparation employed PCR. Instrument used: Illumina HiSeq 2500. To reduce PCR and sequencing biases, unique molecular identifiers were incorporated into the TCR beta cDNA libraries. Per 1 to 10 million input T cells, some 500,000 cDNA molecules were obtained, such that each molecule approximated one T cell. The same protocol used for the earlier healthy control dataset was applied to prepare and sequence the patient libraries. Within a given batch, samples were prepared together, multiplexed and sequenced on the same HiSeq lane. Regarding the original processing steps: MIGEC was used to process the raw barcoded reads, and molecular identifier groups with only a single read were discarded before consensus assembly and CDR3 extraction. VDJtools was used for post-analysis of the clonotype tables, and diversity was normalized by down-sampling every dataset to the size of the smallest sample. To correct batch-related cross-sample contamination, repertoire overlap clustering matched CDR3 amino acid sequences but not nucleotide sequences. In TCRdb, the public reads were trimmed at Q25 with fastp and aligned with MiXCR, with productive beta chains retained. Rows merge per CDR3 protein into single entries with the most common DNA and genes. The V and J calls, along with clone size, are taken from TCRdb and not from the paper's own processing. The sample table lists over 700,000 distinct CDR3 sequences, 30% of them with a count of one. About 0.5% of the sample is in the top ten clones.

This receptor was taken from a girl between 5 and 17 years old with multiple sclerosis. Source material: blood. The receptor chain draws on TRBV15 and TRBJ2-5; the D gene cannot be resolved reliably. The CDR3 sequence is CATSRDGLVQETQYF. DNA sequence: TGTGCCACCAGCAGAGATGGTTTGGTTCAAGAGACCCAGTACTTC.